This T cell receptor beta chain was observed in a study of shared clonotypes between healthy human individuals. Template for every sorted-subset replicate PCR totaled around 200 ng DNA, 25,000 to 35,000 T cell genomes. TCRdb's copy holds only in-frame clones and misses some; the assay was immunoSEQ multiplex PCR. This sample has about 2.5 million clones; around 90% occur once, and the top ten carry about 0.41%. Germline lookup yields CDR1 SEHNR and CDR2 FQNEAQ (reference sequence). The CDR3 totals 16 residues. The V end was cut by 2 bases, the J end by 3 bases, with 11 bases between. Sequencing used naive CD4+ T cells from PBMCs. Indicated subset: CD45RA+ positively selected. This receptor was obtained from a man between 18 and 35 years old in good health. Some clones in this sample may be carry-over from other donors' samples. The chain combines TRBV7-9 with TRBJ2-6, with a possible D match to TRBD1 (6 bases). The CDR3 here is CASSLLGAGGANVLTF. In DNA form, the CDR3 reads TGTGCCAGCAGCTTATTGGGGGCTGGTGGGGCCAACGTCCTGACTTTC.